This T cell receptor (beta chain) was captured in a study of siplizumab effects on memory and regulatory T cells. The CDR3 sequence is 14 residues long. The V end lost 6 bases, the J end lost 0 bases, and 8 bases lay between the germline ends. Germline CDR1 is ENHRY and CDR2 is SYGVKD. Clones were sequenced by immunoSEQ multiplex PCR, and TCRdb holds only the in-frame ones, with some missing. The top ten clones hold more than 2.5% of a sample with about 100,000 clones, about nine tenths of them seen once. The sequencing sample was made of CD4+ T cells sorted from blood. V gene TRBV10-3 combines with J gene TRBJ1-4; D unresolved. This sequence originates from a human donor in good health. Some clones in this sample may be carry-over from other donors' samples. CDR3 in DNA: TGTGCCATCAGGGACGTCGCAACTAATGAAAAACTGTTTTTT. Translating it yields CAIRDVATNEKLFF.